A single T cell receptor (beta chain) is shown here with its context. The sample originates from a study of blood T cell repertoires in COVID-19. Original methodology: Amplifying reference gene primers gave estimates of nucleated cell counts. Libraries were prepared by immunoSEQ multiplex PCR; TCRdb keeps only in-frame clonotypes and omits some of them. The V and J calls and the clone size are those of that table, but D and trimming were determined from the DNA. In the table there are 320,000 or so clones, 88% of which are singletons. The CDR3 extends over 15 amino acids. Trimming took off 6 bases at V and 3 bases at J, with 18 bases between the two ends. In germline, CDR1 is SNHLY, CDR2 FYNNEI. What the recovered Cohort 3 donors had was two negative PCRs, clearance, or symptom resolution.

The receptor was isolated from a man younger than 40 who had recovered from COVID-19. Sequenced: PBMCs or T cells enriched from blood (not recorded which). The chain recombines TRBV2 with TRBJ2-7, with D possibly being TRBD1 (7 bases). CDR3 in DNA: TGTGCCAGCAGCGTTCCTGCGGGACAGAGCTACGAGCAGTACTTC. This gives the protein CASSVPAGQSYEQYF.